This entry lists 5 T cell receptor beta chains sequenced from one sample in a study of beta chain features in type 1 diabetes. Expressed TCRB transcripts were sequenced because the isolated RNA had all been reverse transcribed beforehand. TCRdb's table, derived via immunoSEQ multiplex PCR, lists solely in-frame clones and lacks some. This table has 390,000 or so clones, approximately 13% appearing once. Sequences were obtained from naive CD4+ T cells from blood. The source is a man in his thirties or forties in good health.

This sequence joins TRBV18 and TRBJ2-4; the D call may be TRBD1 or TRBD2 (5 bases each). This CDR3 has 16 amino acids. The germline gives CDR1 KGHSH, CDR2 LQKENI. The ends were cut back, 5 bases at V and 2 bases at J, with 16 bases in the middle. The CDR3 loop reads CASSFPGPGTKNIQYF. The CDR3 DNA follows: TGTGCCAGCTCATTTCCGGGGCCCGGGACCAAAAACATTCAGTACTTC. The complete variable domain, with remaining parts taken from reference TRBV18 and TRBJ2-4, reads NAGVMQNPRHLVRRRGQEARLRCSPMKGHSHVYWYRQLPEEGLKFMVYLQKENIIDESGMPKERFSAEFPKEGPSILRIQQVVRGDSAAYFCASSFPGPGTKNIQYFGAGTRLSVL.

This clone was seen more than once but under ten times. The chain recombines TRBV5-1 with TRBJ2-3; D uncertain. The V and J ends lost 10 bases and 5 bases respectively, with 5 bases between them. The CDR3 has 9 residues. Looked up from germline, CDR1 is SGHRS and CDR2 is YFSETQ. CDR3 sequence (DNA): TGCGCCGGAAGAGATACGCAGTATTTT. The encoded protein is CAGRDTQYF.

The chain employs TRBV9 and TRBJ2-2; D not resolved. V lost 2 bases to trimming and J lost 11 bases, with 10 bases between them. Germline assignment: CDR1 SGDLS and CDR2 YYNGEE. This CDR3 has 12 amino acids. The CDR3 reads CASSVGFRELFF. CDR3 coding DNA: TGTGCCAGCAGCGTGGGGTTCCGAGAGCTGTTTTTT.

Only a few counts were recorded for this clone. This chain links TRBV25-1 with TRBJ2-7; TRBD2 aligns across 7 bases. Germline trimming cut 3 bases from V and 9 bases from J; bases unmatched to any gene: 2. CDR1 is MGHDK and CDR2 is SYGVNS in the germline V gene. The CDR3 is 11 residues long. The DNA of the CDR3 is TGTGCCAGCAGTGAGGGCGGGAGGCAGTACGTC. Its translation: CASSEGGRQYV.

This clone was seen only once. The chain links TRBV6-5 to TRBJ2-1; no reliable D call. The CDR3 is 12 residues long. The ends were cut back, 5 bases at V and 12 bases at J, with 14 bases in the middle. CDR1 MNHEY and CDR2 SVGAGI come from the germline V gene. Written as DNA, the CDR3 is TGTGCCAGCAGTAGGATGGGGTTTGCGCAGTTCTTC. It encodes CASSRMGFAQFF.